The 24 T cell receptor beta chains presented below share a single source sample, sequenced in a study of Graves' ophthalmopathy and Graves' hyperthyroidism. Amplification of the TCR beta CDR3 regions used RNA transcripts (as template). Second-round multiplex PCR came after first-round RT-PCR with HTBI primers. Via MiXCR, TCRdb re-called the multiplex PCR reads, giving one row per CDR3 protein. The data show a few hundred thousand distinct CDR3 sequences, around 20% seen once. Sequencing was performed on peripheral blood. The receptors were sampled from a woman younger than 30 with stable Graves' hyperthyroidism.

This clonotype showed up just a few times. The V call is TRBV6-1, the J call TRBJ2-2, with 9 bases fitting TRBD1. The CDR3 totals 15 residues. From germline, CDR1 is MNHNS and CDR2 SASEGT. The J segment lost 4 bases and the V segment lost 4 bases, leaving 4 bases of the junction unmatched. The DNA of the CDR3 is TGTGCCAGCAGTGGAAGACAGGGGGTCACCGGGGAGCTGTTTTTT. It translates to CASSGRQGVTGELFF.

A few counts support this clonotype. The CDR3 coding sequence is TGTGCCAGCAGCCAAGGCGTAGGGGAGCAGTACTTC. As protein: CASSQGVGEQYF. V and J are TRBV14 and TRBJ2-7; D is undetermined. CDR1 and CDR2 from the germline V gene are SGHDN and FVKESK. V dropped 1 base and J dropped 7 bases, with 8 bases sitting between them. This CDR3 contains 12 residues.

This clonotype was counted ten times or more. This chain uses TRBV7-2 with TRBJ1-2; 7 bases align to TRBD1. This CDR3 region has 12 residues. Per germline, CDR1 SGHTA and CDR2 FQGNSA. Trimming at V came to 4 bases and at J to 8 bases, leaving 4 bases not matched to a gene. CDR3 sequence: CASSSYRGGYTF. CDR3 sequence (DNA): TGTGCCAGCAGCTCATACAGGGGAGGCTACACCTTC.

This clonotype has a count of ten or more. A much bigger clone sits one base away, suggesting this may be a read error. The V and J genes are TRBV2 and TRBJ1-2; 8 bases agree with TRBD1. Germline-derived CDR1 and CDR2 are SNHLY and FYNNEI. The CDR3 runs to 14 residues. CDR3 nucleotides: TGTGCCAGCAGGGGGACAGGACCTAACTATGGCTACGCCTTC. It specifies CASRGTGPNYGYAF.

This clonotype was counted a few times. The chain is built from TRBV20-1 and TRBJ2-7; 8 bases are a match to TRBD2. This CDR3 comprises 15 residues. V lost 0 bases to trimming and J lost 0 bases; unmatched junction nucleotides: 4. Germline values: CDR1 DFQATT, CDR2 SNEGSKA (reference sequence). CDR3 sequence reads: CSARDISGDSYEQYF. The CDR3 nucleotides read TGCAGTGCTAGAGATATTAGCGGGGACTCCTACGAGCAGTACTTC.

The chain recombines TRBV11-2 with TRBJ2-7; no clear D gene. Deletions cut 0 bases from V and 0 bases from J, with 9 bases between. The CDR3 has 15 residues. The germline CDR1 and CDR2 sequences are SGHAT and FQNNGV. CDR3 in amino acids: CASSLDLGSSYEQYF. The CDR3 DNA follows: TGTGCCAGCAGCTTAGATTTGGGCAGCTCCTACGAGCAGTACTTC.

The sample holds many counts of this clonotype. The V call is TRBV30, the J call TRBJ1-1; D uncertain. CDR1 is GTSNPN, CDR2 SVGIG, per germline (reference sequence). The germline V and J ends were trimmed by 2 bases and 5 bases, with 15 bases remaining between them. CDR3 length equals 14 residues. The CDR3 region has the DNA TGTGCCTGGAGTCTAAAAACAGCGGAAACTGAAGCTTTCTTT. Translated: CAWSLKTAETEAFF.

This clonotype was seen repeatedly, ten times or more. V gene TRBV15 combines with J gene TRBJ1-2; D is unresolved. The germline V gene has CDR1 LNHNV and CDR2 YYDKDF (reference sequence). This CDR3 has 14 residues. Trimming took 0 bases from V and 2 from J, leaving 7 bases between them. The CDR3 loop is CATSRDAANYGYTF. The DNA for the CDR3 is TGTGCCACCAGCAGAGATGCAGCCAACTATGGCTACACCTTC.

The rearrangement links TRBV12-3 or TRBV12-4 to TRBJ1-1, with D unresolved. The CDR3 is 12 residues long. Deletions cut 3 bases from V and 8 bases from J, with 10 bases between. The CDR3 loop is CASSFGPSEAFF. The CDR3 nucleotides are TGTGCCAGCAGTTTTGGCCCCTCAGAAGCTTTCTTT.

This clonotype occurred many times. This sequence joins TRBV7-3 and TRBJ1-5; D remains ambiguous. V lost 1 base to trimming and J lost 2 bases, with 12 bases between them. Germline V CDR1 and CDR2: SGHTA, FQGTGA. CDR3 length equals 16 residues. The CDR3 sequence is CASSLIGWDRNQPQHF. The CDR3 DNA sequence: TGTGCCAGCAGCTTAATTGGTTGGGATCGCAATCAGCCCCAGCATTTT.

The CDR3 protein is CASSQLVLGSYSNQPQHF. CDR3 DNA sequence: TGCGCCAGCAGCCAACTCGTTCTGGGATCTTATAGCAATCAGCCCCAGCATTTT. The chain uses TRBV4-1 and TRBJ1-5; D is undetermined. Germline CDR1 MGHRA, CDR2 YSYEKL. V was pared by 2 bases and J by 0 bases, with 17 bases between. The CDR3 spans 18 residues.

This clonotype has at least ten counts. This CDR3 is CASSLGDTAYEQYF. CDR3 nucleotide sequence: TGTGCCAGCAGCTTGGGGGACACTGCGTACGAGCAGTACTTC. The rearrangement uses TRBV5-4 and TRBJ2-7, with D possibly TRBD1 on 6 matching bases. V was shortened by 0 bases and J by 4 bases, with 11 bases between the two germline ends. The CDR3 sequence is 14 residues long. Looked up from germline, CDR1 is SGHNT and CDR2 is YYREEE (reference sequence).

This clonotype showed up many times. This chain joins TRBV6-5 and TRBJ2-7; 12 bases line up with TRBD2. With 4 bases clipped from V and 9 bases from J, the junction kept 13 bases outside the gene matches. There are 16 residues in the CDR3. Germline-derived CDR1 and CDR2 are MNHEY and SVGAGI. The CDR3 is CASSSDRLAGVIGQYF. Written as DNA, the CDR3 is TGTGCCAGCAGTTCCGACAGACTAGCGGGAGTGATTGGGCAGTACTTC.

In this sample, this clonotype turned up many times. The chain carries TRBV10-3 and TRBJ1-2; 7 bases match TRBD1. Germline CDR1 ENHRY, CDR2 SYGVKD. V trimming: 4 bases; J trimming: 4 bases; junction bases outside the gene matches: 6. CDR3 length: 14 residues. CDR3 in amino acids: CAISGQGDSYGYTF. Written as DNA, the CDR3 is TGTGCCATCAGTGGGCAGGGGGATTCCTATGGCTACACCTTC.

This clonotype was counted at least ten times. The DNA of the CDR3 is TGTGCCTGGAGTGGGACTAAGAGGTCCTACGAGCAGTACTTC. Its protein is CAWSGTKRSYEQYF. The chain is built from TRBV30 and TRBJ2-7, with D possibly TRBD2 on 6 matching bases. Germline loops: CDR1 GTSNPN, CDR2 SVGIG (reference sequence). V was trimmed by 1 base and J by 1 base, leaving 11 bases between them. This CDR3 is built from 14 residues.

Ten or more counts support this clonotype. The V call is TRBV7-2, the J call TRBJ1-2; 11 bases line up with TRBD1. The ends lost 5 bases at V and 5 bases at J; junction bases unmatched: 7. The germline V gene encodes CDR1 SGHTA and CDR2 FQGNSA. CDR3 length equals 15 residues. The CDR3 nucleotides read TGTGCCAGCAGCACGAGGACAGGGGGCTGGTATGGCTACACCTTC. It encodes CASSTRTGGWYGYTF.

To note about this clonotype: A read error may be the cause here, since a much bigger clone is one base away. This chain links TRBV28 with TRBJ1-1; D call uncertain. Germline loops: CDR1 MDHEN, CDR2 SYDVKM. The CDR3 has 13 amino acids. The CDR3 DNA reads as TGTGCCAGCAGTAACGTCGCCTACACTGAAGCTTGCTTT. It is translated as CASSNVAYTEACF. Variable domain in full (rest from reference TRBV28 and TRBJ1-1): DVKVTQSSRYLVKRTGEKVFLECVQDMDHENMFWYRQDPGLGLRLIYFSYDVKMKEKGDIPEGYSVSREKKERFSLILESASTNQTSMYLCASSNVAYTEACFGQGTRLTVV.

In this sample, this clonotype turned up many times. The chain links TRBV2 to TRBJ2-2; D gene ambiguous. V shed 6 bases and J shed 3 bases, with 11 bases lying between them. This CDR3 contains 14 residues. CDR1 is SNHLY, CDR2 FYNNEI, per germline. The DNA for the CDR3 is TGTGCCAGCAGCCAGTCGGCAGACACCGGGGAGCTGTTTTTT. It encodes CASSQSADTGELFF.

In this sample, this clonotype turned up many times. The gene calls are TRBV12-3 or TRBV12-4 and TRBJ1-5; D is unresolved. CDR3 size: 14 residues. V was trimmed by 3 bases and J by 6 bases, leaving 12 bases between them. CDR3 nucleotides: TGTGCCAGCAGTTTTATGGGGATCGGTCAGCCCCAGCATTTT. This translates into CASSFMGIGQPQHF.

This clonotype was detected many times. The chain recombines TRBV12-3 or TRBV12-4 with TRBJ2-7; D not certain. The V end was cut by 4 bases, the J end by 0 bases, with 10 bases between. This CDR3 region has 14 residues. The CDR3 bases are TGTGCCAGCAGTTCGTACCGGGCCTCCTACGAGCAGTACTTC. Protein product: CASSSYRASYEQYF.

The table lists this clonotype with many counts. The chain couples TRBV7-2 to TRBJ1-6; tentative D call: TRBD1 (5 bases). V was cut by 2 bases and J by 10 bases, with 15 bases left in between. Per germline, CDR1 SGHTA and CDR2 FQGNSA. The CDR3 is 15 amino acids. The CDR3 spells CASSLRGVFGSPLHF. The CDR3 DNA sequence: TGTGCCAGCAGCTTAAGGGGTGTCTTTGGCTCACCCCTCCACTTT. The full variable domain, rest sourced from reference TRBV7-2 and TRBJ1-6, is GAGVSQSPSNKVTEKGKDVELRCDPISGHTALYWYRQSLGQGLEFLIYFQGNSAPDKSGLPSDRFSAERTGGSVSTLTIQRTQQEDSAVYLCASSLRGVFGSPLHFGNGTRLTVT.

This clonotype was recorded many times. V gene TRBV27 combines with J gene TRBJ1-1; D not certain. The CDR3 covers 15 residues. Germline V CDR1 and CDR2: MNHEY, SMNVEV (reference sequence). The V and J ends lost 5 bases and 7 bases respectively, with 20 bases between them. In nucleotides, the CDR3 is TGTGCCAGCAGTCCCATGGCCGGGAGGCTGGATGAAGCTTTCTTT. Its translation: CASSPMAGRLDEAFF.

This clonotype was observed at least ten times. The chain links TRBV4-3 to TRBJ2-7, with 9 bases fitting TRBD2. Germline V gives CDR1 LGHNA, CDR2 YSLEER. V trimming: 4 bases; J trimming: 1 base; junction bases outside the gene matches: 5. This CDR3 has 15 amino acids. The CDR3 is CASSRVLAGSYEQYF. The CDR3 nucleotides are TGCGCCAGCAGCCGAGTCCTAGCGGGATCCTACGAGCAGTACTTC.

This clonotype was counted at least ten times. J is TRBJ1-6 and V is TRBV19; no clear D. The V end lost 3 bases, the J end lost 7 bases, and 7 bases lay between the germline ends. Germline loops: CDR1 LNHDA, CDR2 SQIVND (reference sequence). The CDR3 totals 13 residues. The DNA for the CDR3 is TGTGCCAGTAGTATTCGGGGAAATTCACCCCTCCACTTT. It yields the protein CASSIRGNSPLHF.